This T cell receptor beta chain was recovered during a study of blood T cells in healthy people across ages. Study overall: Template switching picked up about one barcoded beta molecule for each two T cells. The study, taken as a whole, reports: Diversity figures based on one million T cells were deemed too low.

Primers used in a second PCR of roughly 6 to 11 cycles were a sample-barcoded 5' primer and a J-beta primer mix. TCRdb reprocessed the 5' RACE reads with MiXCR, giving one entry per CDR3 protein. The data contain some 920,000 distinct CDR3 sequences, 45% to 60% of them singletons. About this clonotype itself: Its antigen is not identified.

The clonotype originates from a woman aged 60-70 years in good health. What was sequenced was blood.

The CDR3 bases are TGTGCCAGCACCAACGGGGACCCCTCCTACGAGCAGTACTTC. This codes for CASTNGDPSYEQYF. J is TRBJ2-7 and V is TRBV27, with D perhaps matching TRBD1 or TRBD2 (5 bases each). This CDR3 has 14 residues. V was trimmed by 7 bases and J by 0 bases, leaving 13 bases between them. Per the germline V gene, CDR1 is MNHEY and CDR2 is SMNVEV (reference sequence).